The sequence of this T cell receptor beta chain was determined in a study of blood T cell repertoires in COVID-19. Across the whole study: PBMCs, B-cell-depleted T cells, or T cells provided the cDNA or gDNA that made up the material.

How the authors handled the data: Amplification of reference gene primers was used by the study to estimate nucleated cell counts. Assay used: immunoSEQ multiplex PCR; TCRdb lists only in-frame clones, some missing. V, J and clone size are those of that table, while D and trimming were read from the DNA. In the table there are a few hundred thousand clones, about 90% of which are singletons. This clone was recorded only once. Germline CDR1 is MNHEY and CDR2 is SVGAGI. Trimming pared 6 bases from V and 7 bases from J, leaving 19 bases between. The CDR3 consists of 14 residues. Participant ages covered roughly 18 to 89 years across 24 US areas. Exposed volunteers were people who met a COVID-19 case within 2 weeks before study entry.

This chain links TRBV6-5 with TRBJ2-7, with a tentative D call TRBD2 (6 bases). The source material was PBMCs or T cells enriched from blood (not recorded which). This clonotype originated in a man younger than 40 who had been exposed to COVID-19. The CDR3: CASRAPGPAGEQYF. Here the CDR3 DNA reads TGTGCCAGCAGGGCACCGGGGCCCGCGGGGGAGCAGTACTTC.